This T cell receptor beta chain was obtained from a study of shared clonotypes between healthy human individuals (TCRdb year 2020). About the investigation overall: The cohort comprised a couple of women and a few men aged 18 to 49 years. Between about 0.85 and 10 billion PBMCs per donor were obtained by leukapheresis. To increase sequencing depth and limit assay-specific biases, TCR repertoire library preparation and sequencing were carried out by different laboratories using diverse techniques. For each donor, CD4 naive and CD4 memory were each given three plates, CD8 naive was given two plates, and CD8 memory was given one plate. Blood TCR repertoires of four to six healthy adults were deeply sequenced to estimate repertoire size and the extent of clonotype sharing between individuals. Beyond this particular receptor, the publication reports: Pairwise subsampling led to the expectation that sequencing depth would affect the degree of clonotype sharing among donors. Even with the large sequencing depth, rarefaction of the sorted-subset datasets indicated that sequencing was incomplete. Naive subsets generally had larger estimated clonotype richness than memory subsets did. Sampling was restricted to blood, and TCR repertoires in tissue are likely to differ from TCR repertoires in blood. Around 5% of naive CD4, roughly 3.6% of naive CD8, approximately 2% of memory CD4, and less than 0.45% of memory CD8 clonotypes were shared across several donors. Because the study included a small number of donors, the genetic and exposure-history diversity represented was limited. Clonotypes shared by all four sorted-subset donors showed higher generation probabilities than non-shared clonotypes.

From its cysteine to its phenylalanine, the CDR3 spans 16 amino acids. The sequence is cut down to CDR3 DNA, 48 bases in frame from base 1. CDR1 is given as SQVTM and CDR2 as ANQGSEA, both from the germline V gene. Trimming takes 4 bases from V and 0 bases from J, and the germline ends sit 19 bases apart. With respect to this clone: Its recognized antigen is unknown. No much larger clone is present one base from it, and per-base qualities are unavailable.

The donors were healthy, HIV-negative adults with no recently reported acute infections or vaccinations. Every donor was a Caucasian adult living in Nashville, Tennessee, USA. CD4+ T cells were enriched through magnetic negative selection, after which naive cells were positively selected on CD45RA and the remaining negative fraction served as the memory subset. Blood was collected by leukapheresis, and PBMCs were isolated by Ficoll-Histopaque density gradient centrifugation and then cryopreserved in liquid nitrogen vapor phase. Analytical flow cytometry was used to check the purity and quantity of every magnetically sorted T cell population. Each sorted fraction had its genomic DNA isolated and then quantified by UV absorbance on a Nanodrop 2000c. TCR CDR3 regions were amplified from genomic DNA by multiplex PCR using the deep immunoSEQ assay. Genomic DNA extracted from each cell subset was distributed evenly over all wells of several immunoSEQ 96-well plates, and each plate served as one replicate. For sorted subsets, around 0.2 ug genomic DNA, equal to some 30,000 T cell genomes, was loaded into each replicate PCR. Purified libraries were measured with a Qubit 3.0 fluorometer, size-checked on a Bioanalyzer 2100, and measured again with the KAPA Library Quantification kit. A separate single-read 150-cycle Illumina NextSeq 550 flow cell was used to sequence each immunoSEQ 96-well plate. The published analysis was carried out like this. The immunoSEQ output contained only junctional sequences without quality scores, so filtering could not match that applied to full-length reads. To assign V/J genes and CDR3, sequences were annotated using PyIR, a Python wrapper for IgBLAST v1.9, with IMGT germline references. Any read was removed if the V/J assignment was weak (E-value above 1e-6), the CDR3 was missing, or the read contained stop codons, out-of-frame junctions, or ambiguous translated residues. A V3J clonotype was defined by an identical inferred V gene, J gene, and CDR3 amino acid sequence. To compute the percentage overlap between repertoires, the number of shared unique clonotypes was divided by the size of the smaller repertoire. Three approaches were used to assess repertoire richness: RTK rarefaction, the Chao1 estimator, and Recon v2.1 estimates of unobserved clonotypes. OLGA was used to compute generation probabilities for all TCRbeta clonotypes that the gDNA method yielded from a handful of donors. Sourced from immuneACCESS, this table was stored by TCRdb with only in-frame sequences that have V and J called. A share of the clones is absent; for the studies checked, an unresolved V gene accounts for under half, and the remainder has no known explanation. V and J calls and clone size are copied from that table; D and trimming were computed from the DNA. Recorded for this sample are over 1.4 million clones; roughly 96% of them occurred a single time. Roughly 1.1% of the sample comes from the top ten.

Sequenced input: naive CD4+ T cells sorted from blood. Sample cell subset or site, as interpreted from the label and publication: CD45RA+ positively selected. Recombination joined TRBV29-1 with TRBJ2-7; TRBD1 is possibly the D segment (6 matching bases). This clonotype was obtained from a man aged 25-45 years in good health. The CDR3 here reads CSVVGQGFLSSYEQYF. The DNA sequence follows: TGCAGCGTTGTGGGGCAGGGGTTCTTATCCTCCTACGAGCAGTACTTC.